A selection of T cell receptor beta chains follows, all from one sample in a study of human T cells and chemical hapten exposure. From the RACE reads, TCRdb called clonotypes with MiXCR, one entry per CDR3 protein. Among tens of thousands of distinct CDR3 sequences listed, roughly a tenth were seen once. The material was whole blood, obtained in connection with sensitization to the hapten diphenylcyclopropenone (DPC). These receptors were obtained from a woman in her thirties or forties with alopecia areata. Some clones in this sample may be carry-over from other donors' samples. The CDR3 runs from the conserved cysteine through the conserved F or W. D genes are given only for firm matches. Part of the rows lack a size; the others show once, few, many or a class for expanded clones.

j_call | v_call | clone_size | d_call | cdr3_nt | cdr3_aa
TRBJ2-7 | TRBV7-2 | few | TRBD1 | TGTGCCAGCAGCCAAAGACAGGGCCCCTACGAGCAGTACTTC | CASSQRQGPYEQYF
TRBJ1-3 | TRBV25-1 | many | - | TGTGCCAGCAGTGAACGGAGGTCGGTCTCTGGAAACACCATATATTTT | CASSERRSVSGNTIYF
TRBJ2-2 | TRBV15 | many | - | TGTGCCACCAGCAGAGTAGGTGGGGATGAAAGAGGCACCGGGGAGCTGTTTTTT | CATSRVGGDERGTGELFF
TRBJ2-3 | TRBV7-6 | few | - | TGTGCCAGCAGCTTAGTGGCAGCAGCTAGCACAGATACGCAGTATTTT | CASSLVAAASTDTQYF
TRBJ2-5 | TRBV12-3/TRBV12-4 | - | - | TGTGCCAGCAGACTCAGTGAGACCCAGTACTTC | CASRLSETQYF
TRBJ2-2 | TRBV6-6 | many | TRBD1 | TGTGCCAGCAGTCCTAACAGAAGCGAGGGGGCCCGCACCGGGGAGCTGTTTTTT | CASSPNRSEGARTGELFF
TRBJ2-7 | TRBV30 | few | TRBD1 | TGTGCCTGGAGTTCGGGACAGGGTTACGAGCAGTACTTC | CAWSSGQGYEQYF
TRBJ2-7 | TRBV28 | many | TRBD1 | TGTGCCAGCAGAGAACGGACAGGGGGCTCCTACGAGCAGTACTTC | CASRERTGGSYEQYF
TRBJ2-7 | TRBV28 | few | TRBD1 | TGTGCCAGCAGTCCCAGGACAGGGATAGGCGAGCAGTACTTC | CASSPRTGIGEQYF
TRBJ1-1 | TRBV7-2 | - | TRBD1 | TGTGCCAGCAGCGGGGGGGATCGACAGGGGACTGAAGCTTTCTTT | CASSGGDRQGTEAFF
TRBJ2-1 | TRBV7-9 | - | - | TGTGCCAGCAGCCCCCGAGGGGGGATCCTCTCCTACAATGAGCAGTTCTTC | CASSPRGGILSYNEQFF
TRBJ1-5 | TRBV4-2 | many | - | TGTGCCAGCACAGGGGAGGGGATCGTAGGCAATCAGCCCCAGCATTTT | CASTGEGIVGNQPQHF
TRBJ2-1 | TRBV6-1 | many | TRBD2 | TGTGCCAGCAGTGTAGCGGGGGGCTCCTACAATGAGCAGTTCTTC | CASSVAGGSYNEQFF
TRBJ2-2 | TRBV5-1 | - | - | TGCGCCAGCAGCGAGGGACGGCTAAACACCGGGGAGCTGTTTTTT | CASSEGRLNTGELFF
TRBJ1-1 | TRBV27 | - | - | TGTGCCAGCAGGGGACGGACGAACACTGAAGCTTTCTTT | CASRGRTNTEAFF
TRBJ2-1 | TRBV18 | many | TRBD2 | TGTGCCAGCTCCACCACAGCGGGGGGGCAGGTTGAGCAGTTCTTC | CASSTTAGGQVEQFF
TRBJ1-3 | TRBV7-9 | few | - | TGTGCCAGCAGTCCTAACGTGGGAAACACCATATATTTT | CASSPNVGNTIYF
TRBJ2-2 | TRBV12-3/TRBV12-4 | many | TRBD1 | TGTGCCAGCAGTTATGGGACAGGGGGGTTCGGGGAGCTGTTTTTT | CASSYGTGGFGELFF
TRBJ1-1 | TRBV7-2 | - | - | TGTGCCAGCAGCTCTACCCCCGGCCGTGACACTGAAGCTTTCTTT | CASSSTPGRDTEAFF
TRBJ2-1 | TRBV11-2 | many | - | TGTGCCAGCAGCTTAGTCCGCGACAACTACAATGAGCAGTTCTTC | CASSLVRDNYNEQFF
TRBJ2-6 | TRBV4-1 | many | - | TGCGCCAGCAGCCAAGATCTCGACACTGGGGCCAACGTCCTGACTTTC | CASSQDLDTGANVLTF
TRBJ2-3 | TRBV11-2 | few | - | TGTGCCAGCAGCCAGGACCCGCGGGGCACAGATACGCAGTATTTT | CASSQDPRGTDTQYF
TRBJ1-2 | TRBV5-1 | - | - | TGCGCCAGCAGCTTGTCTCCGGAGAGTAACTATGGCTACACCTTC | CASSLSPESNYGYTF
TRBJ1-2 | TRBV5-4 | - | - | TGTGCCAGCAGCTTGGGGGCGGAGTCTGTGGGTGGCTACACCTTC | CASSLGAESVGGYTF
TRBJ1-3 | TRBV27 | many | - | TGTGCCAGCAGTCAAAACTCAGGGGTACCTGGAAACACCATATATTTT | CASSQNSGVPGNTIYF
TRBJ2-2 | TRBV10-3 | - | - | TGTGCCATCGGCGTGGGGGCACGCAACACCGGGGAGCTGTTTTTT | CAIGVGARNTGELFF
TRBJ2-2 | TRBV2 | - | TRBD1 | TGTGCCGGTAGTGAGAACAGGGGGCCCCACGGGGAGCTGTTTTTT | CAGSENRGPHGELFF
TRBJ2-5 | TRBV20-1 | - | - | TGCAGTGCTAGAGGGGGGGAAAAAGTCCAAGAGACCCAGTACTTC | CSARGGEKVQETQYF
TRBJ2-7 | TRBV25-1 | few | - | TGTGCCAGCAGTGAACAGGGTATCGAGCAGTACTTC | CASSEQGIEQYF
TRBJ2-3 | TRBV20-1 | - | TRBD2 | TGCAGTGCTGAGCCGTTAGCGGGGAGAGGCACAGATACGCAGTATTTT | CSAEPLAGRGTDTQYF
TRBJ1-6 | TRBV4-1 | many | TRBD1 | TGCGCCAGCAGCCCATCCGGGACAGGACTAAATTCACCCCTCCACTTT | CASSPSGTGLNSPLHF
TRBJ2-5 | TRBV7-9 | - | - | TGTGCCAGCAGCACCCGGACAGCGCGGGAGACCCAGTACTTC | CASSTRTARETQYF
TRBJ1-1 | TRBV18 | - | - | TGTGCCAGCTCACGGGACACGCCGAACACTGAAGCTTTCTTT | CASSRDTPNTEAFF
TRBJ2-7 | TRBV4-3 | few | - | TGCGCCAGCAGCCAAGATCCTAGGAGGCATGACTCCGAGCAGTACTTC | CASSQDPRRHDSEQYF
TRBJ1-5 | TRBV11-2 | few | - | TGTGCCAGCAGCTCCACAGGGCCCAATCAGCCCCAGCATTTT | CASSSTGPNQPQHF
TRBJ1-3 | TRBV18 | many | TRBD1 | TGTGCCAGCTCACCACCGGGGACAGGCCCCTCTGGAAACACCATATATTTT | CASSPPGTGPSGNTIYF
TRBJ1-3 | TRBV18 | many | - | TGTGCCAGCTCACCGGACAGATCTGGTGGAAACACCATATATTTT | CASSPDRSGGNTIYF
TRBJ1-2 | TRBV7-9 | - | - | TGTGCCAGCAGCTTCGTGCGACGGACCCTAGGAGGCTACACCTTC | CASSFVRRTLGGYTF
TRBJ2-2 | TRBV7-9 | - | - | TGTGCCAGCAGCGGGCAGGGGTTTAACACCGGGGAGCTGTTTTTT | CASSGQGFNTGELFF